Following are 17 T cell receptor beta chains from one sample sequenced in a study of blood T cell repertoires in COVID-19. Sequencing was performed with immunoSEQ multiplex PCR; in TCRdb, only in-frame clones are kept and a portion is missing. The sample contains about 74,000 clones, under 90% of which appear only once. Sample: peripheral blood. Receptors were obtained from a human donor in a cohort sampled during active COVID-19.

There are a few counts of this clone. The chain carries TRBV6-5 and TRBJ1-2, with D uncertain. Germline V gene sequence: CDR1 MNHEY, CDR2 SVGAGI. The CDR3 loop spans 11 amino acids. V lost 6 bases, J lost 6 bases, and 8 bases lay in between. The CDR3 here is CASRDLNGYTF. The CDR3 DNA reads as TGTGCCAGCAGAGACTTAAATGGCTACACCTTC.

The rearrangement joins TRBV6-5 to TRBJ2-3; the match to TRBD2 covers 9 bases. The CDR3 sequence is 14 residues long. Looked up from germline, CDR1 is MNHEY and CDR2 is SVGAGI. Trimming cost V 5 bases and J 0 bases; bases outside gene matches: 0. The CDR3 protein is CASSSGGSTDTQYF. DNA of the CDR3: TGTGCCAGCAGTAGCGGGGGGAGCACAGATACGCAGTATTTT.

The CDR3 DNA reads as TGCGCCAGCAGCCACATCGGGGACTACGAGCAGTACTTC. It specifies CASSHIGDYEQYF. The rearrangement joins TRBV4-1 to TRBJ2-7, with D tentatively TRBD2 (5 bases). CDR1 is MGHRA, CDR2 YSYEKL, per germline. V shed 3 bases and J shed 3 bases, with 9 bases lying between them. The CDR3 is made up of 13 amino acids.

This clone was recorded a few times. This chain joins TRBV28 and TRBJ2-7; D might be TRBD2 (6 bases). There are 14 residues in the CDR3. Per germline, CDR1 MDHEN and CDR2 SYDVKM. The V and J ends lost 8 bases and 3 bases respectively, with 17 bases between them. The CDR3 protein is CASQRPGEVYEQYF. DNA for the CDR3: TGTGCCAGCCAAAGACCGGGGGAGGTCTACGAGCAGTACTTC. Full variable domain (missing parts from reference TRBV28 and TRBJ2-7): DVKVTQSSRYLVKRTGEKVFLECVQDMDHENMFWYRQDPGLGLRLIYFSYDVKMKEKGDIPEGYSVSREKKERFSLILESASTNQTSMYLCASQRPGEVYEQYFGPGTRLTVT.

This clone is judged medium-sized. The V gene is TRBV11-3, the J gene TRBJ2-3, with TRBD2 matching 8 bases. The germline gives CDR1 SGHNT, CDR2 YENEEA. The CDR3 sequence is 13 residues long. The V gene end was trimmed by 4 bases and the J gene end by 4 bases; junction bases not matched to a gene: 1. Written as DNA, the CDR3 is TGTGCCAGCAGCTCAGCGGGGGCAGATACGCAGTATTTT. It yields the protein CASSSAGADTQYF.

V usage is TRBV18 and J usage is TRBJ1-1; D possibly corresponds to TRBD1 (5 bases). The ends were cut back, 5 bases at V and 1 base at J, with 14 bases in the middle. The CDR3 extends over 15 amino acids. Germline V lookup: CDR1 KGHSH, CDR2 LQKENI. The CDR3 region has the DNA TGTGCCAGCTCAGCGACTGCGCAGGGGAACACTGAAGCTTTCTTT. Translating gives CASSATAQGNTEAFF.

The rearrangement joins TRBV6-1 to TRBJ2-7; no definite D call. The CDR3 has 15 residues. Trimming cost V 1 base and J 0 bases, with 10 bases left between them. From germline, CDR1 is MNHNS and CDR2 SASEGT. The CDR3 DNA follows: TGTGCCAGCAGTGAAGGGCCGCAGGACTCCTACGAGCAGTACTTC. This encodes CASSEGPQDSYEQYF.

J is TRBJ2-5 and V is TRBV19; 12 bases map to TRBD2. The CDR3 totals 17 residues. CDR1 is LNHDA, CDR2 SQIVND, per germline (reference sequence). J was trimmed by 2 bases and V by 3 bases; bases with no gene match: 7. This CDR3 is CASSILGTSGLQETQYF. The DNA for the CDR3 is TGTGCCAGTAGTATCCTGGGGACTAGCGGGCTTCAAGAGACCCAGTACTTC.

Comment on this clone: Other DNA sequences from this sample encode an identical CDR3 as well. The chain employs TRBV6-5 and TRBJ1-1; D is unclear. The ends were cut back, 6 bases at V and 5 bases at J, with 10 bases in the middle. CDR1 and CDR2 from the germline V gene are MNHEY and SVGAGI. The CDR3 runs 12 residues. CDR3 nucleotide sequence: TGTGCCAGCAGCTCCCCGGGGACTGAAGCTTTCTTT. Translated, it gives CASSSPGTEAFF.

The chain employs TRBV10-2 and TRBJ1-2, with a weak D call TRBD1 (5 bases). Trimming took off 2 bases at V and 4 bases at J, with 14 bases between the two ends. The CDR3 length is 15 residues. Germline CDR1 is WSHSY and CDR2 is SAAADI. The CDR3 loop is CASSEGGLGRYGYTF. The CDR3 nucleotides are TGCGCCAGCAGTGAGGGGGGACTGGGGCGCTATGGCTACACCTTC.

This clone was observed once. The chain carries TRBV18 and TRBJ1-2; 12 nucleotides align to TRBD1. Germline values: CDR1 KGHSH, CDR2 LQKENI. Trimming took 0 bases from V and 5 from J; bases not matched to a gene: 7. The length of the CDR3 is 17 residues. The CDR3 DNA reads as TGTGCCAGCTCACCACCGCCCGGGACAGGGGGCAGTTATGGCTACACCTTC. Translation gives CASSPPPGTGGSYGYTF.

This clone showed up just a few times. The chain links TRBV5-4 to TRBJ2-7, with D possibly matching TRBD1 (6 bases). The V and J ends lost 3 bases and 3 bases respectively, with 13 bases between them. This CDR3 spans 14 amino acids. The V gene's germline CDR1 is SGHNT and CDR2 YYREEE (reference sequence). CDR3 residues: CASSSQGLLYEQYF. The CDR3, as DNA: TGTGCCAGCAGCTCACAGGGTCTCCTCTACGAGCAGTACTTC.

The J gene is TRBJ2-7, the V gene TRBV27; maybe TRBD1 (6 bases). CDR1 is MNHEY, CDR2 SMNVEV, per germline (reference sequence). V was pared by 10 bases and J by 0 bases, with 16 bases between. There are 14 residues in the CDR3. The CDR3 DNA sequence: TGTGCCACCTGGACAGATTCTAGCTCCTACGAGCAGTACTTC. Its protein product is CATWTDSSSYEQYF.

Only a few counts were recorded for this clone. This chain connects TRBV7-3 to TRBJ1-2; 8 positions match TRBD1. The length of the CDR3 is 13 residues. Germline V gene sequence: CDR1 SGHTA, CDR2 FQGTGA. Trimming cost V 5 bases and J 7 bases; bases outside gene matches: 6. CDR3 region: CASSDFDRGGYTF. The CDR3 bases are TGTGCCAGCAGCGACTTTGACAGGGGTGGCTACACCTTC.

V gene TRBV2 combines with J gene TRBJ2-5; TRBD2 aligns across 10 bases. V lost 1 base to trimming and J lost 4 bases; unmatched junction nucleotides: 0. The germline gives CDR1 SNHLY, CDR2 FYNNEI. This CDR3 has 14 amino acids. CDR3 nucleotide sequence: TGTGCCAGCAGTGAAGTAGCGGGGGGAGAGACCCAGTACTTC. Translation: CASSEVAGGETQYF. The entire variable domain, with the rest obtained from reference TRBV2 and TRBJ2-5, is as follows: EPEVTQTPSHQVTQMGQEVILRCVPISNHLYFYWYRQILGQKVEFLVSFYNNEISEKSEIFDDQFSVERPDGSNFTLKIRSTKLEDSAMYFCASSEVAGGETQYFGPGTRLLVL.

V gene TRBV5-1 combines with J gene TRBJ2-3, with 8 bases lining up with TRBD1. In germline, CDR1 is SGHRS, CDR2 YFSETQ. This CDR3 has 14 amino acids. Trimming at V came to 7 bases and at J to 0 bases, leaving 4 bases not matched to a gene. This chain's CDR3 is CASGTGPSTDTQYF. The CDR3 bases are TGCGCCAGCGGGACAGGTCCCAGCACAGATACGCAGTATTTT.

V is TRBV6-6 and J is TRBJ1-1; TRBD1 aligns across 7 bases. Unmatched junction bases numbered 18, after V lost 7 bases and J lost 7 bases. Germline V lookup: CDR1 MNHNY, CDR2 SVGAGI (reference sequence). The CDR3 loop spans 16 amino acids. The CDR3 here is CASIPLLRTGVNEAFF. CDR3 DNA sequence: TGTGCCAGCATCCCTCTGCTTCGTACAGGGGTTAATGAAGCTTTCTTT.